This TCR beta chain originates from a study of T cells in Graves' hyperthyroidism and ophthalmopathy. Regarding the study as a whole: A model of 13 V-J pairs discriminated ophthalmopathy from stable hyperthyroidism.

Patients having uncontrolled infection, another autoimmune disease, pregnancy or lactation were not included. On the basis of clinical symptoms, serum thyroxine and TRAb, thyroid ultrasound and orbital computed tomography, diagnoses were made. RNA transcripts provided the source from which TCR beta CDR3 regions were amplified. First-round RT-PCR of the TCR CDR3 relied on the HTBI primer set. TCRdb ran MiXCR on the multiplex PCR reads and lists one entry per CDR3 protein. The sample shows about 290,000 distinct CDR3 sequences, about 19% of them seen only once. The V end lost 8 bases, the J end lost 1 base, and 14 bases lay between the germline ends. Germline values: CDR1 MNHNS, CDR2 SASEGT. CDR3 length equals 14 residues. A word on this clonotype: Its specificity is unknown.

The TCR was taken from a man over 45 with Graves' ophthalmopathy. V usage is TRBV6-1 and J usage is TRBJ1-1; D is possibly TRBD1 (5 bases). Sequenced material: blood. CDR3: CASGDGLPNTEAFF. CDR3 coding DNA: TGTGCCAGCGGGGACGGACTTCCGAACACTGAAGCTTTCTTT.